Each of the 17 T cell receptor beta chains below was sequenced from the same sample in a study of blood T cell repertoires in COVID-19. Libraries were prepared by immunoSEQ multiplex PCR; TCRdb keeps only in-frame clonotypes and omits some of them. Of more than 200,000 clones in the sample, around 80% were seen once. The material sequenced was peripheral blood. The receptors stem from a man in his 60s with acute or convalescent COVID-19.

The V and J genes are TRBV12-5 and TRBJ2-3; D uncertain. The CDR3 runs 13 residues. Trimming left V 2 bases short and J 1 base short, with 4 bases between. CDR1 and CDR2 (germline): LGHNT, FRNRAP. CDR3 sequence reads: CASGLSGTDTQYF. CDR3 DNA sequence: TGTGCTAGTGGTTTGTCGGGCACAGATACGCAGTATTTT.

This clone was observed a few times. CDR3 in amino acids: CAWSSGTEAFF. CDR3 nucleotide sequence: TGTGCCTGGAGTTCAGGCACTGAAGCTTTCTTT. The chain recombines TRBV30 with TRBJ1-1; D remains unclear. V was pared by 2 bases and J by 4 bases, with 5 bases between. Germline V gives CDR1 GTSNPN, CDR2 SVGIG (reference sequence). CDR3 length: 11 amino acids.

The chain carries TRBV28 and TRBJ1-6; TRBD1 matches 9 bases. In germline, CDR1 is MDHEN, CDR2 SYDVKM. V was pared by 1 base and J by 8 bases, with 3 bases of the junction left unmatched. The CDR3 runs to 15 residues. The CDR3 DNA sequence: TGTGCCAGCAGTTTATCACAGGGGGCATATTCACCCCTCCACTTT. Its protein is CASSLSQGAYSPLHF.

The CDR3, as DNA: TGTGCCAGCAGCATCCGGGACACCTCCACAGATACGCAGTATTTT. Encoded protein: CASSIRDTSTDTQYF. The rearrangement joins TRBV7-3 to TRBJ2-3; D possibly corresponds to TRBD1 (6 bases). With 5 bases removed from V and 2 bases from J, the gap between germline ends came to 14 bases. The CDR3 loop spans 15 amino acids. Germline CDR1 reads SGHTA; CDR2 reads FQGTGA.

The chain links TRBV19 to TRBJ2-2, with TRBD2 as a possible D gene (5 bases). Trimming pared 2 bases from V and 1 base from J, leaving 8 bases between. Looked up from germline, CDR1 is LNHDA and CDR2 is SQIVND (reference sequence). The CDR3 is 15 amino acids. The CDR3 region has the DNA TGTGCCAGTAGTATATACGGACTGAACACCGGGGAGCTGTTTTTT. This codes for CASSIYGLNTGELFF.

The chain is built from TRBV20-1 and TRBJ2-1, with D unclear. V was pared by 3 bases and J by 7 bases, with 7 bases between. In germline, CDR1 is DFQATT, CDR2 SNEGSKA (reference sequence). There are 11 residues in the CDR3. In nucleotides, the CDR3 is TGCAGTGCTAGTAACGGTAATGAGCAGTTCTTC. Translating it yields CSASNGNEQFF.

Remarks on this clone: The sample has other DNA sequences that encode this CDR3 too. The chain combines TRBV6-5 with TRBJ1-2, with 8 bases matching TRBD1. The CDR3 consists of 16 residues. The germline V gene encodes CDR1 MNHEY and CDR2 SVGAGI. The V segment lost 0 bases and the J segment 4 bases; nucleotides outside the gene matches: 7. This chain's CDR3 is CASSYSRTGGGYGYTF. The CDR3, as DNA: TGTGCCAGCAGTTACTCCCGTACAGGGGGTGGCTATGGCTACACCTTC.

In its sample, this clone was seen a few times. V gene TRBV5-5 combines with J gene TRBJ1-2; TRBD1 matches 9 bases. In germline, CDR1 is SGHKS, CDR2 YYEKEE (reference sequence). This CDR3 has 15 amino acids. V lost 3 bases, J lost 5 bases, and 8 bases stayed unmatched. The CDR3 loop is CASSYPGQGFYGYTF. The CDR3 coding sequence is TGTGCCAGCAGCTACCCGGGACAGGGTTTTTATGGCTACACCTTC.

On this clone itself: Other DNA sequences in the sample encode the same CDR3. This sequence joins TRBV19 and TRBJ2-3, with 7 bases identical to TRBD1. Trimming took 1 base from V and 3 from J; bases not matched to a gene: 4. CDR1 is LNHDA, CDR2 SQIVND, per germline (reference sequence). The CDR3 has 15 residues. CDR3 nucleotides: TGTGCCAGTAGTATAGGACAGGGTTATACAGATACGCAGTATTTT. Protein: CASSIGQGYTDTQYF.

The chain carries TRBV23-1 and TRBJ2-4, with a possible D match to TRBD1 (5 bases). TRBV23-1 has ORF status, its function being uncertain. This CDR3 has 18 residues. Between the trimmed V and J ends, which lost 4 bases and 6 bases, there was a span of 25 bases. CDR3 protein: CASSPAPGILTTRNIQYF. DNA of the CDR3: TGCGCCAGCAGTCCTGCGCCAGGGATTTTGACGACGAGAAACATTCAGTACTTC.

The V gene is TRBV12-5, the J gene TRBJ2-2; 7 bases agree with TRBD1. V was pared by 5 bases and J by 1 base, with 1 base of the junction left unmatched. The CDR3 totals 14 residues. In germline, CDR1 is LGHNT, CDR2 FRNRAP. Here the CDR3 reads CASGRGRNTGELFF. The CDR3 DNA follows: TGTGCTAGTGGTAGGGGGCGGAACACCGGGGAGCTGTTTTTT.

The CDR3 nucleotides read TGTGCCAGCAGCTACGGGACTCCCACAGATACGCAGTATTTT. This sequence encodes CASSYGTPTDTQYF. The V and J genes are TRBV6-4 and TRBJ2-3, with D possibly matching TRBD2 (6 bases). The CDR3 covers 14 residues. Germline values: CDR1 MRHNA, CDR2 SNTAGT. The V and J ends lost 6 bases and 2 bases respectively, with 12 bases between them.

The chain recombines TRBV4-3 with TRBJ2-2, with D uncertain. This CDR3 has 16 amino acids. Germline assignment: CDR1 LGHNA and CDR2 YSLEER. The germline V and J ends were trimmed by 1 base and 0 bases, with 9 bases remaining between them. CDR3 amino acids: CASSQARYPNTGELFF. For the CDR3, the DNA is TGCGCCAGCAGCCAAGCGCGGTATCCGAACACCGGGGAGCTGTTTTTT.

The chain couples TRBV2 to TRBJ1-5, with D possibly TRBD1 on 6 matching bases. The CDR3 has 15 residues. Germline CDR1 reads SNHLY; CDR2 reads FYNNEI. The V and J ends lost 1 base and 3 bases respectively, with 10 bases between them. The CDR3 here is CASSEEGTPNQPQHF. In DNA, the CDR3 is TGTGCCAGCAGTGAAGAAGGGACACCCAATCAGCCCCAGCATTTT.

The genes are TRBV7-8 and TRBJ2-1; 12 nucleotides line up with TRBD2. Germline lookup yields CDR1 SGHVS and CDR2 FQNEAQ. This CDR3 comprises 17 residues. V trimming: 1 base; J trimming: 3 bases; junction bases outside the gene matches: 4. Here the CDR3 reads CASSLGPSGRVYNEQFF. The CDR3 DNA reads TGTGCCAGCAGCTTAGGGCCTAGCGGGAGGGTCTACAATGAGCAGTTCTTC.

The chain couples TRBV29-1 to TRBJ2-5; D is undetermined. The CDR3 length is 13 residues. Germline V gene lookup returns CDR1 SQVTM and CDR2 ANQGSEA. Trimming cost V 3 bases and J 4 bases, with 12 bases left between them. The CDR3 DNA sequence: TGCAGCGTTGAGGTGCAGGCCGGAGAGACCCAGTACTTC. This translates into CSVEVQAGETQYF. Together with reference TRBV29-1 and TRBJ2-5, the CDR3 gives the full variable domain: SAVISQKPSRDICQRGTSLTIQCQVDSQVTMMFWYRQQPGQSLTLIATANQGSEATYESGFVIDKFPISRPNLTFSTLTVSNMSPEDSSIYLCSVEVQAGETQYFGPGTRLLVL.

The genes are TRBV2 and TRBJ1-3, with TRBD1 identical over 10 bases. Trimming cost V 7 bases and J 3 bases; bases outside gene matches: 9. Per the germline V gene, CDR1 is SNHLY and CDR2 is FYNNEI. CDR3 size: 16 residues. This CDR3 is CASNRDRGSLGNTIYF. In DNA, the CDR3 is TGTGCCAGCAATCGGGACAGGGGCTCTCTTGGAAACACCATATATTTT.